The 20 T cell receptor beta chains presented below share a single source sample, sequenced in a study of radiation and T cells in renal cell carcinoma (dated by TCRdb to 2019 to 2021). Libraries were built with the immunoSEQ multiplex PCR assay. This immuneACCESS table, as held by TCRdb, lists in-frame sequences with V and J called but not all clones. Of the missing ones, under half trace to an unresolved V gene in checked studies; the others have no known cause. The sample table holds 100,000 to 150,000 clones, of which about four fifths were seen once. The ten largest clones take up around 3% of the sample. The time point label on this specimen signifies: baseline pretreatment blood. Sample treatment or condition, as interpreted from the label and publication: 15 Gy SBRT to primary tumor, nephrectomy 4 weeks later. Sample: blood, taken from a patient whose treatment included radiotherapy and nephrectomy. The receptors derive from a woman aged 55-69 years with renal cell carcinoma.

The chain recombines TRBV18 with TRBJ1-1; D remains unclear. Germline loops: CDR1 KGHSH, CDR2 LQKENI. The CDR3 loop spans 12 amino acids. Trimming cost V 3 bases and J 5 bases, with 7 bases left between them. CDR3 loop: CASSPRETEAFF. Here the CDR3 DNA reads TGTGCCAGCTCACCGCGGGAAACTGAAGCTTTCTTT.

This chain uses TRBV5-4 with TRBJ1-3, with D uncertain. Germline V gene lookup returns CDR1 SGHNT and CDR2 YYREEE (reference sequence). The CDR3 covers 15 residues. V lost 4 bases, J lost 0 bases, and 11 bases lay in between. The CDR3 DNA follows: TGTGCCAGCAGCCCCACACAAAGCTCTGGAAACACCATATATTTT. As protein: CASSPTQSSGNTIYF.

This sequence joins TRBV9 and TRBJ1-4; 8 bases fit TRBD1. CDR3 length equals 15 residues. Trimming took 3 bases from V and 6 from J; bases not matched to a gene: 7. The germline gives CDR1 SGDLS, CDR2 YYNGEE. The CDR3 DNA follows: TGTGCCAGCAGCGGTACCGGGACAGGTGATGAAAAACTGTTTTTT. This encodes CASSGTGTGDEKLFF.

This clone has only one observation. V and J are TRBV4-2 and TRBJ2-2; D is unclear. CDR3 size: 16 residues. Trimming cost V 2 bases and J 5 bases, with 15 bases left between them. CDR1 and CDR2 (germline): LGHNA, YNFKEQ. CDR3 sequence reads: CASSQKITGGTGELFF. CDR3 DNA: TGTGCCAGCAGCCAAAAAATCACCGGTGGGACCGGGGAGCTGTTTTTT.

J is TRBJ1-6 and V is TRBV6-5, with no clear D. The CDR3 covers 14 residues. CDR1 is MNHEY, CDR2 SVGAGI, per germline. Trimming left V 5 bases short and J 8 bases short, with 13 bases between. The CDR3 here is CASSRGGSDSPLHF. The DNA of the CDR3 is TGTGCCAGCAGTAGAGGTGGTTCGGATTCACCCCTCCACTTT.

The gene calls are TRBV11-1 and TRBJ1-1; D is unresolved. The CDR3 totals 14 residues. Trimming took off 4 bases at V and 5 bases at J, with 14 bases between the two ends. CDR1 SGHAT and CDR2 FQDESV come from the germline V gene (reference sequence). The CDR3 DNA follows: TGTGCCAGCAGCTCGCATGCCTCCGGGACTGAAGCTTTCTTT. As protein: CASSSHASGTEAFF.

The chain links TRBV29-1 to TRBJ2-7; 7 nucleotides align to TRBD1. The length of the CDR3 is 15 residues. V lost 4 bases, J lost 6 bases, and 15 bases stayed unmatched. Germline-derived CDR1 and CDR2 are SQVTM and ANQGSEA. Here the CDR3 DNA reads TGCAGCGTTGGTGTTTGGGACAGCCTTTTTCCCGAGCAGTACTTC. It is translated as CSVGVWDSLFPEQYF.

The CDR3 region is CASSSGVTSPLHF. Here the CDR3 DNA reads TGTGCCAGCAGCTCAGGGGTTACTTCACCCCTCCACTTT. The V and J genes are TRBV7-6 and TRBJ1-6; TRBD1 is a possible D gene (6 bases). CDR1 is SGHVS and CDR2 is FNYEAQ in the germline V gene. The length of the CDR3 is 13 residues. The V gene lost 4 bases and the J gene lost 9 bases, with 10 bases spanning the gap.

The chain joins TRBV5-1 to TRBJ2-2; the D call may be TRBD1 or TRBD2 (6 bases each). Germline-derived CDR1 and CDR2 are SGHRS and YFSETQ. The CDR3 extends over 14 amino acids. V was cut by 4 bases and J by 5 bases, with 12 bases left in between. CDR3 in DNA: TGCGCCAGCAGCCCGACAGGAGGGACCGGGGAGCTGTTTTTT. This translates into CASSPTGGTGELFF.

The chain employs TRBV29-1 and TRBJ2-7; 10 bases are a match to TRBD1. In germline, CDR1 is SQVTM, CDR2 ANQGSEA. CDR3 length equals 13 residues. With 4 bases clipped from V and 6 bases from J, the junction kept 6 bases outside the gene matches. CDR3 sequence (DNA): TGCAGCGTTGGCCAGACAGGGGGCGCCGAGCAGTACTTC. The encoded protein is CSVGQTGGAEQYF.

This clone showed up just once. The chain recombines TRBV19 with TRBJ1-1; D remains unclear. The CDR3 is 12 residues long. Germline V lookup: CDR1 LNHDA, CDR2 SQIVND (reference sequence). The germline V and J ends were trimmed by 5 bases and 3 bases, with 7 bases remaining between them. The CDR3 protein is CASSGAYTEAFF. In DNA form, the CDR3 reads TGTGCCAGTAGTGGCGCTTACACTGAAGCTTTCTTT.

The chain recombines TRBV28 with TRBJ2-5; TRBD1 agrees at 10 bases. Germline CDR1 and CDR2: MDHEN and SYDVKM. The CDR3 is 15 residues long. J gave up 4 bases and V 3 bases, and 5 bases lay outside the gene matches. CDR3 region: CASSFQGQGRETQYF. CDR3 sequence (DNA): TGTGCCAGCAGTTTTCAGGGACAGGGGAGAGAGACCCAGTACTTC. The variable domain in full, with the rest retrieved from reference TRBV28 and TRBJ2-5, is DVKVTQSSRYLVKRTGEKVFLECVQDMDHENMFWYRQDPGLGLRLIYFSYDVKMKEKGDIPEGYSVSREKKERFSLILESASTNQTSMYLCASSFQGQGRETQYFGPGTRLLVL.

A remark on this clone: At one end the junction does not follow the germline gene, possibly because of a read error. The chain employs TRBV7-7 and TRBJ2-2, with 12 bases identical to TRBD2. CDR1 is SSHAT and CDR2 is FNYEAQ in the germline V gene (reference sequence). The CDR3 is made up of 16 amino acids. The CDR3 DNA sequence: TGTGCTAGCAGCCCGGGACTAGCGGGGAACACCGGGGAGCTGTTTTTT. This translates into CASSPGLAGNTGELFF.

CDR3 region: CASSYTLLQETQYF. DNA of the CDR3: TGTGCCAGCAGTTACACACTCCTTCAAGAGACCCAGTACTTC. V gene TRBV6-6 combines with J gene TRBJ2-5; no clear D gene. The germline V and J ends were trimmed by 2 bases and 2 bases, with 9 bases remaining between them. This CDR3 spans 14 amino acids. Germline V CDR1 and CDR2: MNHNY, SVGAGI (reference sequence).

V is TRBV7-2 and J is TRBJ1-1; no definite D call. V dropped 5 bases and J dropped 5 bases, with 9 bases sitting between them. The germline V gene encodes CDR1 SGHTA and CDR2 FQGNSA. The CDR3 covers 12 residues. The CDR3 here is CASSLTLTEAFF. The DNA of the CDR3 is TGTGCCAGCAGCCTGACGCTAACTGAAGCTTTCTTT.

The J gene is TRBJ1-3, the V gene TRBV29-1; D gene uncertain. Germline V CDR1 and CDR2: SQVTM, ANQGSEA. The CDR3 contains 11 residues. The V end was cut by 6 bases, the J end by 7 bases, with 10 bases between. The CDR3 nucleotides read TGCAGCGTCGGAGGGCAGAACACCATATATTTT. Its translation is CSVGGQNTIYF.

V gene TRBV19 combines with J gene TRBJ1-2; a weak D match, TRBD1 (5 bases). Looked up from germline, CDR1 is LNHDA and CDR2 is SQIVND (reference sequence). The CDR3 contains 13 residues. V was clipped by 1 base and J by 8 bases, with 11 bases between them. The CDR3 here is CASSIGQSKGYTF. The CDR3 coding sequence is TGTGCCAGTAGTATAGGACAGTCGAAAGGCTACACCTTC.

The genes are TRBV11-2 and TRBJ1-5; D remains ambiguous. The CDR3 totals 13 residues. The germline V and J ends were trimmed by 3 bases and 3 bases, with 6 bases remaining between them. In germline, CDR1 is SGHAT, CDR2 FQNNGV. In DNA form, the CDR3 reads TGTGCCAGCAGCTTGGGTTTCAATCAGCCCCAGCATTTT. It is translated as CASSLGFNQPQHF. The variable domain in full, with the rest retrieved from reference TRBV11-2 and TRBJ1-5, is EAGVAQSPRYKIIEKRQSVAFWCNPISGHATLYWYQQILGQGPKLLIQFQNNGVVDDSQLPKDRFSAERLKGVDSTLKIQPAKLEDSAVYLCASSLGFNQPQHFGDGTRLSIL.

This rearrangement joins TRBV5-6 to TRBJ2-1; TRBD2 aligns across 13 bases. This CDR3 is built from 19 residues. Germline V gene data show CDR1 as SGHDT and CDR2 as YYEEEE. V lost 1 base and J lost 0; bases outside the gene matches: 7. In DNA, the CDR3 is TGTGCCAGCAGCTTGCTCCGACTAGCGGGAGGCTCCTCCTACAATGAGCAGTTCTTC. Translated, it gives CASSLLRLAGGSSYNEQFF.

The chain couples TRBV28 to TRBJ2-7, with 12 bases lining up with TRBD2. Germline values: CDR1 MDHEN, CDR2 SYDVKM. This CDR3 is built from 15 residues. The trim removed 6 bases at V and 3 bases at J, leaving 6 bases unmatched. Written as DNA, the CDR3 is TGTGCCAGCAGCTCTCTAGCGGGAGGGCTCTACGAGCAGTACTTC. This gives the protein CASSSLAGGLYEQYF.